The T cell receptor (beta chain) under discussion was sequenced for a study of vaccination effects on CD4 cells after COVID-19. Study-level background: Every participant took two doses of the BNT162b2 or mRNA-1273 vaccine.

Under the ViraFEST assay, PBMC were stimulated with viral peptide pools so that antigen-specific CD4+ T cells expanded. Sequencing was performed afterwards. Scientists isolated CD4+ T cells after an approximately 9-day culture period ended. All vaccine recipients tested negative for nucleocapsid antibodies and had never contracted SARS-CoV-2 infection. Culturing of more than 1.5 million PBMC per well took place with approximately 10 IU/ml IL-2 and about 10 ug/ml peptides. It was on days 3 and 7 that half the medium was replaced with IL-2 medium. Study-level findings and limits: Clones arising from infection and from vaccination showed marked clonal contraction late after vaccination.

TCRdb keeps only in-frame clones here, not all; method: immunoSEQ multiplex PCR. This repertoire shows about 55,000 clones, roughly 70% found once; its top ten account for roughly 18%. About this clone: Antigen specificity is unknown.

Specimen: CD4+ T cells from PBMCs cultured with SARS-CoV-2 spike peptides, collected before COVID-19 vaccination. The receptor was isolated from a human donor who received a COVID-19 vaccine.

Here the CDR3 DNA reads TGTGCCAGCAGCCGGGGACTAGCGGGCGCTGATACGCAGTATTTT. Translation gives CASSRGLAGADTQYF. This sequence joins TRBV5-6 and TRBJ2-3; 12 nucleotides agree with TRBD2. The germline V gene encodes CDR1 SGHDT and CDR2 YYEEEE. This CDR3 spans 15 amino acids. The trim removed 4 bases at V and 6 bases at J, leaving 6 bases unmatched.